The 24 T cell receptor beta chains reported below all come from one sample, sequenced in a study of early T cells in non-severe SARS-CoV-2 infection. From the 5' RACE reads, TCRdb called clonotypes with MiXCR, one entry per CDR3 protein. The sample yields approximately 56,000 distinct CDR3 sequences, around 10% seen once. Input material: whole blood. Every receptor here comes from an adult who was a healthcare worker with PCR-confirmed SARS-CoV-2 infection or an uninfected control (not recorded which).

This clonotype was counted many times. The rearrangement uses TRBV10-1 and TRBJ1-6, with TRBD1 matching 10 bases. This CDR3 has 14 amino acids. J was trimmed by 9 bases and V by 8 bases; bases with no gene match: 7. The germline gives CDR1 WNHNN, CDR2 SYGVQD (reference sequence). CDR3 region: CASPDRGRSSPLHF. The CDR3 DNA is TGCGCCAGCCCGGACAGGGGGAGATCTTCACCCCTCCACTTT.

The chain recombines TRBV24-1 with TRBJ2-3; 9 nucleotides match TRBD2. The germline V gene has CDR1 KGHDR and CDR2 SFDVKD. Unmatched junction bases numbered 4, after V lost 4 bases and J lost 0 bases. The CDR3 length is 16 residues. This chain's CDR3 is CATSDGTSISTDTQYF. CDR3 bases: TGTGCCACCAGTGACGGGACTAGCATTAGCACAGATACGCAGTATTTT.

This clonotype has ten or more counts. This chain links TRBV20-1 with TRBJ2-2; D remains unclear. The germline gives CDR1 DFQATT, CDR2 SNEGSKA (reference sequence). The CDR3 is made up of 13 amino acids. V was pared by 2 bases and J by 0 bases, with 4 bases between. The CDR3 nucleotides are TGCAGTGCTAGATCGCCGAACACCGGGGAGCTGTTTTTT. Translation: CSARSPNTGELFF.

This clonotype was seen a handful of times. V and J are TRBV10-3 and TRBJ1-2; 12 bases map to TRBD1. CDR3 length: 13 amino acids. V dropped 11 bases and J dropped 7; count of bases not matched to a gene: 8. The germline V gene encodes CDR1 ENHRY and CDR2 SYGVKD. CDR3 coding DNA: TGTGCCGTAACCGGGACAGGGGGCGTTGGCTACACCTTC. Translating it yields CAVTGTGGVGYTF.

This clonotype was counted many times. V and J are TRBV7-2 and TRBJ2-7; D gene unclear. V gave up 5 bases and J gave up 4 bases, with 9 bases separating them. The CDR3 totals 12 residues. In germline, CDR1 is SGHTA, CDR2 FQGNSA. In nucleotides, the CDR3 is TGTGCCAGCAGCCCCCAGCGTTACGAGCAGTACTTC. Its protein product is CASSPQRYEQYF.

This clonotype came up a few times. The chain joins TRBV28 to TRBJ2-7; perhaps TRBD2 as D (5 bases). The germline V and J ends were trimmed by 5 bases and 5 bases, with 13 bases remaining between them. Germline V lookup: CDR1 MDHEN, CDR2 SYDVKM. The CDR3 covers 13 residues. This CDR3 reads CASSGVSGNEQYF. The CDR3 DNA reads as TGTGCCAGCAGTGGAGTTTCGGGGAACGAGCAGTACTTC. The full variable domain, completed using reference TRBV28 and TRBJ2-7, is DVKVTQSSRYLVKRTGEKVFLECVQDMDHENMFWYRQDPGLGLRLIYFSYDVKMKEKGDIPEGYSVSREKKERFSLILESASTNQTSMYLCASSGVSGNEQYFGPGTRLTVT.

There are many counts of this clonotype. The chain uses TRBV12-5 and TRBJ2-3; 7 bases are shared with TRBD2. In germline, CDR1 is LGHNT, CDR2 FRNRAP. V was pared by 3 bases and J by 9 bases, with 6 bases of the junction left unmatched. The length of the CDR3 is 13 residues. The CDR3 sequence is CASGFDGRYTQYF. CDR3 coding DNA: TGTGCTAGTGGTTTTGACGGGAGGTACACGCAGTATTTT.

The sample holds many counts of this clonotype. V and J are TRBV7-2 and TRBJ2-7; D is ambiguous. Germline lookup yields CDR1 SGHTA and CDR2 FQGNSA. This CDR3 contains 16 residues. V was cut by 5 bases and J by 2 bases, with 19 bases left in between. CDR3 sequence: CASSLNSFGSPYEQYF. The CDR3 coding sequence is TGTGCCAGCAGCCTCAATTCCTTCGGTAGCCCCTACGAGCAGTACTTC.

At least ten counts were recorded for this clonotype. The chain is built from TRBV21-1 and TRBJ1-3. TRBV21-1 is assigned pseudogene status. The CDR3 has 16 residues. DNA of the CDR3: TGTGCCAGCAGCAAAGACGCACGTCTCAGGGGAAACACCATATATTTT. As protein: CASSKDARLRGNTIYF.

About this clonotype itself: A read error may explain this, as a much larger clone is one base away. V usage is TRBV7-3 and J usage is TRBJ2-1; D gene uncertain. Germline V CDR1 and CDR2: SGHTA, FQGTGA. The length of the CDR3 is 14 residues. The CDR3 DNA is TGTGTCAGCAGCTTAGTACAGACCGAAGTCGTCAAGTTCTTC. This translates into CVSSLVQTEVVKFF.

In this sample, this clonotype turned up a few times. The gene calls are TRBV5-1 and TRBJ2-1; D uncertain. Per the germline V gene, CDR1 is SGHRS and CDR2 is YFSETQ. The CDR3 is 13 residues long. The ends were cut back, 1 base at V and 5 bases at J, with 7 bases in the middle. Here the CDR3 reads CASSLRQDNEQFF. The DNA for the CDR3 is TGCGCCAGCAGCTTGCGGCAGGACAATGAGCAGTTCTTC. Full variable domain (remainder filled in from reference TRBV5-1 and TRBJ2-1): KAGVTQTPRYLIKTRGQQVTLSCSPISGHRSVSWYQQTPGQGLQFLFEYFSETQRNKGNFPGRFSGRQFSNSRSEMNVSTLELGDSALYLCASSLRQDNEQFFGPGTRLTVL.

V and J are TRBV10-3 and TRBJ2-1; 9 nucleotides match TRBD2. Germline V CDR1 and CDR2: ENHRY, SYGVKD. Trimming removed 2 bases from V and 9 bases from J; junction bases left unmatched: 5. The CDR3 spans 14 residues. The CDR3 protein is CAISEASGITEQFF. In nucleotides, the CDR3 is TGTGCCATCAGTGAGGCTAGCGGGATTACTGAGCAGTTCTTC.

In its sample, this clonotype was seen a few times. V usage is TRBV12-3 or TRBV12-4 and J usage is TRBJ2-3; 7 positions match TRBD1. V shed 7 bases, J shed 6 bases, and the junction held 13 bases outside the gene matches. The CDR3 totals 15 residues. CDR3 sequence (DNA): TGTGCCAGCACCGACACAGGGGCCGGCGGCGATACGCAGTATTTT. Its translation is CASTDTGAGGDTQYF.

This clonotype occurred many times. The CDR3 here is CASSKGPGWVTEAFF. The CDR3 region has the DNA TGTGCCAGCAGCAAAGGACCGGGGTGGGTGACTGAAGCTTTCTTT. The gene calls are TRBV21-1 and TRBJ1-1; TRBD1, the table's D call, was not compared with the DNA. TRBV21-1 is assigned pseudogene status. CDR3 length equals 15 residues.

Here the CDR3 DNA reads TGTGCCAGTACCCCATGGACTAGCGGGGAAGTGGAGACCCAGTACTTC. This sequence encodes CASTPWTSGEVETQYF. V usage is TRBV19 and J usage is TRBJ2-5; 12 nucleotides match TRBD2. CDR1 LNHDA and CDR2 SQIVND come from the germline V gene (reference sequence). The CDR3 length is 16 residues. With V trimmed by 7 bases and J by 5 bases, 11 bases remained unmatched.

The sample holds a few counts of this clonotype. The chain has TRBV7-9 and TRBJ1-5; D is undetermined. V lost 4 bases, J lost 3 bases, and 10 bases lay in between. Germline V gene sequence: CDR1 SEHNR, CDR2 FQNEAQ (reference sequence). The CDR3 consists of 14 residues. In nucleotides, the CDR3 is TGTGCCAGCAGCTCGGAACGAGCCAATCAGCCCCAGCATTTT. This gives the protein CASSSERANQPQHF.

This clonotype came up many times. This chain joins TRBV29-1 and TRBJ2-3, with D tentatively TRBD2 (5 bases). Germline V gene sequence: CDR1 SQVTM, CDR2 ANQGSEA. The CDR3 totals 14 residues. V shed 3 bases and J shed 0 bases, with 10 bases lying between them. The chain's CDR3 is CSVDQTTSTDTQYF. CDR3 in DNA: TGCAGCGTTGACCAGACTACTAGCACAGATACGCAGTATTTT.

Ten or more counts support this clonotype. The chain is built from TRBV7-9 and TRBJ2-2, with 7 positions matching TRBD1. Looked up from germline, CDR1 is SEHNR and CDR2 is FQNEAQ (reference sequence). V was pared by 9 bases and J by 1 base, with 5 bases of the junction left unmatched. The CDR3 extends over 14 amino acids. CDR3 region: CASLDRENTGELFF. DNA of the CDR3: TGTGCCAGTCTAGACAGGGAGAACACCGGGGAGCTGTTTTTT. The variable domain in full, completed from reference TRBV7-9 and TRBJ2-2, reads DTGVSQNPRHKITKRGQNVTFRCDPISEHNRLYWYRQTLGQGPEFLTYFQNEAQLEKSRLLSDRFSAERPKGSFSTLEIQRTEQGDSAMYLCASLDRENTGELFFGEGSRLTVL.

A few counts support this clonotype. This chain connects TRBV5-4 to TRBJ2-2; a possible D gene is TRBD2 (6 bases). V was cut by 4 bases and J by 6 bases, with 16 bases left in between. The V gene's germline CDR1 is SGHNT and CDR2 YYREEE (reference sequence). The CDR3 covers 15 residues. The CDR3 loop is CASSLPIAGSGELFF. In DNA, the CDR3 is TGTGCCAGCAGCCTCCCTATTGCGGGATCCGGGGAGCTGTTTTTT.

In its sample, this clonotype was seen many times. The chain links TRBV11-2 to TRBJ2-1; TRBD2 matches 10 bases. The junction had 14 bases not matched to a gene; V was cut back by 2 bases and J by 10 bases. Germline V CDR1 and CDR2: SGHAT, FQNNGV. This CDR3 is 17 amino acids long. The CDR3 DNA follows: TGTGCCAGCAGCTTACTCGGCGCTAGCGGGGGACTACAGGAGCAGTTCTTC. This gives the protein CASSLLGASGGLQEQFF.

This clonotype occurred many times. This chain uses TRBV5-1 with TRBJ2-1; D is ambiguous. The germline V gene encodes CDR1 SGHRS and CDR2 YFSETQ. This CDR3 contains 14 residues. Trimming cost V 0 bases and J 8 bases, with 12 bases left between them. CDR3 in DNA: TGCGCCAGCAGCTTGGATCCCCGGCCGGATGAGCAGTTCTTC. This gives the protein CASSLDPRPDEQFF. The full variable domain, its missing parts supplied by reference TRBV5-1 and TRBJ2-1, is KAGVTQTPRYLIKTRGQQVTLSCSPISGHRSVSWYQQTPGQGLQFLFEYFSETQRNKGNFPGRFSGRQFSNSRSEMNVSTLELGDSALYLCASSLDPRPDEQFFGPGTRLTVL.

This chain links TRBV14 with TRBJ1-1; D perhaps matches TRBD1 (6 bases). Per the germline V gene, CDR1 is SGHDN and CDR2 is FVKESK. This CDR3 region has 15 residues. Trimming stripped 0 bases from V and 7 bases from J, with 15 bases between. CDR3 loop: CASSQDKGGTFEAFF. The CDR3 bases are TGTGCCAGCAGCCAAGATAAGGGGGGAACTTTTGAAGCTTTCTTT.

This clonotype was picked up many times. The chain is built from TRBV5-4 and TRBJ2-2; D ambiguous. The germline V and J ends were trimmed by 0 bases and 3 bases, with 15 bases remaining between them. The CDR3 has 17 amino acids. CDR1 and CDR2 (germline): SGHNT, YYREEE (reference sequence). The CDR3 DNA reads TGTGCCAGCAGCTTGGATCTGGCGACCCCGGACACCGGGGAGCTGTTTTTT. Translation gives CASSLDLATPDTGELFF.

This clonotype was seen ten or more times. CDR3 sequence reads: CSARAASEVSEQYF. CDR3 nucleotides: TGCAGTGCTAGAGCTGCTAGCGAGGTTTCCGAGCAGTACTTC. V is TRBV20-1 and J is TRBJ2-7; weak D call: TRBD2 (6 bases). This CDR3 spans 14 amino acids. Trimming removed 1 base at V and 6 bases at J, with 16 bases between. Per the germline V gene, CDR1 is DFQATT and CDR2 is SNEGSKA (reference sequence).